The T cell receptor (beta chain) under discussion was sequenced for a study of PD-1 blockade in classical Hodgkin lymphoma. Study information: Nivolumab dosing for patients was 3 mg/kg, administered intravenously every 2 weeks.

The data were produced by immunoSEQ multiplex PCR, yet TCRdb's version contains in-frame clones alone and is incomplete. The sample records about 110,000 clones, around 89% being singletons. Relapses following autologous stem cell transplantation were seen in all patients, with brentuximab vedotin exposure varying. Study conclusions and caveats: Among the patients, those starting nivolumab under 1 year after ASCT were excluded.

Per germline, CDR1 LNHDA and CDR2 SQIVND (reference sequence). The CDR3 contains 14 residues. The V gene lost 1 base and the J gene lost 2 bases, with 9 bases spanning the gap. As concerns this clone: Its target is not known.

The receptor was derived from a human donor with classical Hodgkin lymphoma. The source was peripheral blood mononuclear cells (PBMCs), collected before the second cycle of nivolumab. The chain is built from TRBV19 and TRBJ2-7, with D possibly matching TRBD1 (6 bases). DNA of the CDR3: TGTGCCAGTAGTATAGGTCCAGGGGCCTACGAGCAGTACTTC. Amino acid sequence: CASSIGPGAYEQYF.